These T cell receptor beta chains were read from a single sample in a study of cytomegalovirus exposure and HLA in healthy donors. Assay used: immunoSEQ multiplex PCR; TCRdb lists only in-frame clones, some missing. The sample consists of approximately 100,000 clones, around 9.6% of them appearing once. Sequenced sample: PBMCs. These receptors all stem from a man aged 50 or older in good health and CMV-seropositive. The conserved cysteine and the conserved F or W are not part of the CDR3 here.

V,CDR3
TRBV6-5,ASSSSGFTDTQY
TRBV6-5,ASSPTSGTLGTQY
TRBV25-1,ASSLPGTGVQETQY
TRBV28,ASRGTEVNIQY
TRBV27,ASSGGDSANEQF
TRBV5-4,ASNVLGQGAYNEQF
TRBV5-1,ASSLTTGNTIY
TRBV7-3,ASSLASGGIQY
TRBV9,ASSRQGGTEAF
TRBV6-5,ASSPTGGGYGYT
TRBV7-8,ASSLGEWGSGRFPYEQY
TRBV7-3,ASSLIGGISSGANVLT
TRBV28,ASSLVTGVDGYT
TRBV7-9,ASSLDEVRQGAGETQY
TRBV14,ASSRDFDEQY
TRBV4-1,ASSPDRANTEAF
TRBV6-6,ASSILAGGNEQY
TRBV5-4,ASSLGPSASSYEQY
TRBV7-6,ASSSGLAGGHNEQF
TRBV9,ASSVGEELMNTEAF
TRBV7-3,ASTPASGRSTGELF
TRBV5-5,ASSPQVGLY
TRBV20-1,SADDILGQF
TRBV28,ASSLASLVREQY
TRBV2,ASSETGGGQPQH
TRBV5-4,ASSLVKTQETQY
TRBV19,ASSTLGGKDTQY
TRBV11-2,ASSLVGGRQPQH
TRBV28,ASSLTPVGYT
TRBV28,ASSTQGLLAEAF
TRBV29-1,SVEGGKEGSYEQY
TRBV28,ASREGVYGYT
TRBV2,ASSEVERYEKLF